The clone carrying this T cell receptor (beta chain) has only a few counts. Its cognate antigen is unknown. This sample was taken from a study of cytomegalovirus exposure and HLA in healthy donors. Study at large: About 80 million unique TCRs from HLA-typed donors made up an early data release.

The PCR employed 60 Vbeta primers together with 13 Jbeta primers. The repertoire was sequenced with immunoSEQ multiplex PCR; TCRdb's copy has only in-frame clones and lacks some. The sample carries fewer than 200,000 clones, roughly 84% recorded once. General study findings and limits: Cytomegalovirus association was assigned to about 150 TCR beta chains. Highly shared sequence variants in one cluster were likely a sequencing artifact. V segments that were indistinguishable, TRBV6-2 and TRBV6-3 among them, were omitted from analysis.

Germline lookup yields CDR1 ENHRY and CDR2 SYGVKD. V shed 4 bases and J 6 bases; nucleotides not matched to a gene: 8. CDR3 length: 14 amino acids. The clonotype originates from a man aged 30 to 45 in good health and CMV-seropositive. The sample taken for sequencing was PBMCs. V gene TRBV10-3 combines with J gene TRBJ1-1, with 7 bases matching TRBD1. This chain's CDR3 is CAISAEQGIAEAFF. CDR3 in DNA: TGTGCCATCAGTGCGGAACAGGGGATCGCTGAAGCTTTCTTT.